The following is a T cell receptor (beta chain) sequence with its context. Its antigen remains unidentified. The table came from immunoSEQ multiplex PCR; TCRdb's copy has only in-frame clones and leaves some out. The sample has about 130,000 clones, 89% seen once; the top ten hold roughly 2%. Trimming cost V 5 bases and J 0 bases; bases outside gene matches: 10. This CDR3 spans 19 amino acids. Germline V CDR1 and CDR2: MRHNA, SNTAGT. This entry comes from a study of cytomegalovirus exposure and HLA in healthy donors. The donors formed part of the approximately 110-subject validation cohort, distinct from the roughly 640-subject first cohort. Study findings and constraints: Using the classifier, cytomegalovirus status was reportedly diagnosed with high specificity and sensitivity.

Source material: PBMCs. The receptor was isolated from a woman aged 18-35 years in good health and CMV-seronegative. This chain links TRBV6-4 with TRBJ2-1; 13 bases map to TRBD2. CDR3 nucleotides: TGTGCCAGCAGTCATACCGGGACTAGCGGGACCTACTCCTACAATGAGCAGTTCTTC. Its protein is CASSHTGTSGTYSYNEQFF.